This T cell receptor (beta chain) comes out of a study of T-cell memory formation after mild COVID-19. CDR1 is SGHRS, CDR2 YFSETQ, per germline. The CDR3 has 15 amino acids. V shed 4 bases and J shed 2 bases, with 14 bases lying between them. Using its own MiXCR run on the 5' RACE reads, TCRdb lists one record per CDR3 protein. The table has under 50,000 distinct CDR3 sequences, 25% to 35% seen once. Sequencing used PBMCs or a T cell subset sorted from them (not recorded which). The chain is built from TRBV5-1 and TRBJ2-3, with D possibly matching TRBD2 (5 bases). This TCR came from a man aged 18-30 years who had mild COVID-19 (a few samples of this study predate the infection). Cell type and time point are not known. CDR3 nucleotide sequence: TGCGCCAGCAGCCCGCGCCGGGGAAACACAGATACGCAGTATTTT. Its protein is CASSPRRGNTDTQYF.